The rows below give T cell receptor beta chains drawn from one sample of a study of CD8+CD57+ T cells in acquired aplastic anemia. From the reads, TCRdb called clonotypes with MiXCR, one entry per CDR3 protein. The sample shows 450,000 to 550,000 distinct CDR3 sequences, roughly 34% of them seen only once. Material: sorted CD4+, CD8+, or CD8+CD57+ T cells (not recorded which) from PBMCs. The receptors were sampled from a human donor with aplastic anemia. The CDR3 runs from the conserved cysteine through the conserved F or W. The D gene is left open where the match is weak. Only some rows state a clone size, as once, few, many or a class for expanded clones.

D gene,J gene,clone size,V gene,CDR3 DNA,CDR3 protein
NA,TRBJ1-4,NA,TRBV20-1,TGCAGTGCCGTGCCCCGGGTAGGAGAAAAACTGTTTTTT,CSAVPRVGEKLFF
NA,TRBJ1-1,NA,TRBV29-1,TGCAGCGCCACTACAGGGTCCACTGAAGCTTTCTTT,CSATTGSTEAFF
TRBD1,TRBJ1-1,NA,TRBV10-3,TGTGCCATCAGTGACAGGGGGCGCGGTGAAGCTTTCTTT,CAISDRGRGEAFF
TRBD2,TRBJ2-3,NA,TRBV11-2,TGTGCCAGCCGCTATGTTGGTAGCGGGTTCCCAGATACGCAGTATTTT,CASRYVGSGFPDTQYF
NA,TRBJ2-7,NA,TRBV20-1,TGCAGCTCAACCGACGGGAGCTCCTACGAGCAGTACTTC,CSSTDGSSYEQYF
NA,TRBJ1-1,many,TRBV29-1,TGCAGCGGTAGAGGGGGAGCTGAAGCTTTCTTT,CSGRGGAEAFF
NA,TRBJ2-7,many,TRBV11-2,TGTGCCAGCAAGTATGGGCTAGGGAGTCTCGAGCAGTACTTC,CASKYGLGSLEQYF
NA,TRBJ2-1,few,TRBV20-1,TGCAGTGCTAGTCAGGTGGGCAGGGCCTACAATGAGCAGTTCTTC,CSASQVGRAYNEQFF
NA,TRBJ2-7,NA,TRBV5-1,TGCGCCAGCAGCCCGAAATCACTAGTAGGGGAGCAGTACTTC,CASSPKSLVGEQYF
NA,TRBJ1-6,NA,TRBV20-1,TGCAGTGCTAGAGATCGGTTGCACCCACAGGGAGACAATTCACCCCTCCACTTT,CSARDRLHPQGDNSPLHF
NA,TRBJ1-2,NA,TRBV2,TGTGCCAGCAGTTTTGACTCGCAGGGTAATGGCTACACCTTC,CASSFDSQGNGYTF
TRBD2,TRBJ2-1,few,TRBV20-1,TGCAGTGCTAGCGTGGGGGGGAGCTCCTACAATGAGCAGTTCTTC,CSASVGGSSYNEQFF
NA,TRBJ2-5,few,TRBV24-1,TGTGCCAGCTCTGATACAGTGACCCAGTACTTC,CASSDTVTQYF
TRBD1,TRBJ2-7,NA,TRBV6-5,TGTGCCAGCAGTTACCAGGACAGGGGGCGGGAGCAGTACTTC,CASSYQDRGREQYF
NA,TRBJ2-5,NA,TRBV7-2,TGTGCCAGCAGCTCGCCCTTCGATGCCGTCGGGTACTTC,CASSSPFDAVGYF
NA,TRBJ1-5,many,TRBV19,TGTGCCAGTAGTTCCGGACAGACCCAGCATTTT,CASSSGQTQHF
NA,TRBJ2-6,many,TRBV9,TGTGCCAGCAGCGTTATGGGGGCCTACTCTGGGGCCAACGTCCTGACTTTC,CASSVMGAYSGANVLTF
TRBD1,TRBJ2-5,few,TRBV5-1,TGCGCCAGCAGCACTACGACAGGGTACCAAGAGACCCAGTACTTC,CASSTTTGYQETQYF
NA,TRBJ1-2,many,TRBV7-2,TGTGCCAGCAGCTTGGGGGGACAAACCTATGGCTACACCTTC,CASSLGGQTYGYTF
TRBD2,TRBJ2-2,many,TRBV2,TGTGCCAGCAGTGATTTAGCGGGGAACACCGGGGAGCTGTTTTTT,CASSDLAGNTGELFF
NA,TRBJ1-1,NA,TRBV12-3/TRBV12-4,TGTGCCAGCATCTTGGCCGGGGCAGGCACTGAAGCTTTCTTT,CASILAGAGTEAFF
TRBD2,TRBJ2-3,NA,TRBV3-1,TGTGCCAGCAGCTCGCGGGGGGAAGATACGCAGTATTTT,CASSSRGEDTQYF
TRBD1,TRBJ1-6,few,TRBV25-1,TGTGCCAGCAGTGATTCAACACAGGGGGCTGGATCACCCCTCCACTTT,CASSDSTQGAGSPLHF
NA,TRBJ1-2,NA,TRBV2,TGTGCCAGCAGCGCCGGACTAGCGGGATACAATGGCTACACCTTC,CASSAGLAGYNGYTF
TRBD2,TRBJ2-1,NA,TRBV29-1,TGCAGTGCTCAAAGTCGGGGACTAGCGGGGGATGAGCAGTTCTTC,CSAQSRGLAGDEQFF
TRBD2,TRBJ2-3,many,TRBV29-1,TGCAGCGTTGAACCCCGACTAGCGGGAACAGATACGCAGTATTTT,CSVEPRLAGTDTQYF
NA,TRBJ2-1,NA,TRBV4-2,TGTGCCAGCAGCCATAGTAGCGAGAACAATGAGCAGTTCTTC,CASSHSSENNEQFF
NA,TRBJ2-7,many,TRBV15,TGTGCCACCAGCAGAATCTCAGACTCCTACGAGCAGTACTTC,CATSRISDSYEQYF
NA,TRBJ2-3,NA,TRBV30,TGTGCCTGGAGTGGGGGGGATACGCAGTATTTT,CAWSGGDTQYF
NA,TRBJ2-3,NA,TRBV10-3,TGTGCCATCAGTGAATGGGGACTGGACACAGATACGCAGTATTTT,CAISEWGLDTDTQYF
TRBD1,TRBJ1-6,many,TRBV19,TGTGCCAGTACCGGGGGACAGCACTATAATTCACCCCTCCACTTT,CASTGGQHYNSPLHF
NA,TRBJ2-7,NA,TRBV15,TGTGCCACCAGCAGAGATAAGGGTACGACCTACGAGCAGTACTTC,CATSRDKGTTYEQYF
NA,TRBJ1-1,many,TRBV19,TGTGCCAGTAGCCTGGGTCCGGTGAACACTGAAGCTTTCTTT,CASSLGPVNTEAFF
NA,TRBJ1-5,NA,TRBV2,TGTGCCAGCAGCGAAACAGAGAAATTTCAGCCCCAGCATTTT,CASSETEKFQPQHF
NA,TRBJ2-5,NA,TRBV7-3,TGTGCCAGCAGCTTAAGTGGGGGGGAGACCCAGTACTTC,CASSLSGGETQYF
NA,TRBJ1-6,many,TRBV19,TGTGCCAGTAGTATTTCGACAGGTGAAGGCTCACCCCTCCACTTT,CASSISTGEGSPLHF
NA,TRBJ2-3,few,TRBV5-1,TGCGCCAGCAGCTTAACAGTCTTGGACACAGATACGCAGTATTTT,CASSLTVLDTDTQYF
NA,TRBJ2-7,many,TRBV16,TGTGCCAGCAGCCCTTACCTCCACCCTATCGAGCAGTACTTC,CASSPYLHPIEQYF
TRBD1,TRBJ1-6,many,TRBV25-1,TGTGCCAGCAGTGAATACGACAGGGGTTCACCCCTCCACTTT,CASSEYDRGSPLHF
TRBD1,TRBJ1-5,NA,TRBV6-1,TGTGCCAGCAGCCACCGACAGGGCCCCTGGCCCCAGCATTTT,CASSHRQGPWPQHF
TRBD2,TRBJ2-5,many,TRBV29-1,TGCAGCGTTGGGACTAGCGGGAGCCGAGAGACCCAGTACTTC,CSVGTSGSRETQYF
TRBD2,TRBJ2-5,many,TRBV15,TGTGCCACCAGCAGCGGGAGGGATCAAGAGACCCAGTACTTC,CATSSGRDQETQYF
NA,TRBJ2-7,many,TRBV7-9,TGTGCCAGCAGCCCAATCGACTACTCCTACGAGCAGTACTTC,CASSPIDYSYEQYF
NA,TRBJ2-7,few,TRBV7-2,TGTGCCAGCAGCTTACAGACACGGACAGTATCCTACGAGCAGTACTTC,CASSLQTRTVSYEQYF
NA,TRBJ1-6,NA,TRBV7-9,TGTGCCAGCTCACCAGGCCAGGGTTCACCCCTCCACTTT,CASSPGQGSPLHF
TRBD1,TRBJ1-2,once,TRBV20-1,TGCAGTGCGCGGACAGGGGGCGGTGGCTATGGCTACACCTTC,CSARTGGGGYGYTF
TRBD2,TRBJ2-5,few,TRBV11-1,TGTGCCAGCAGCTCTTCCGGGACTAGCGGGAAGGGGGAGACCCAGTACTTC,CASSSSGTSGKGETQYF
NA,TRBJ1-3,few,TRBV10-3,TGTGCCATTCTGGACGCGGACTTTGGAAACACCATATATTTT,CAILDADFGNTIYF
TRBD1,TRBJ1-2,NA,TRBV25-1,TGTGCCAGCAGTGACCCGACAGGGGGCTATGGCTACACCTTC,CASSDPTGGYGYTF
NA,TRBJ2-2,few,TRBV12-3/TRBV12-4,TGTGCCAGCGGGAACCAACAGGCTGGAATTACCGGGGAGCTGTTTTTT,CASGNQQAGITGELFF
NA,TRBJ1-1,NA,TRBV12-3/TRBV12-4,TGTGCCAGCAGCCAAGCGGGGGCTGGGGCTTTCTTT,CASSQAGAGAFF
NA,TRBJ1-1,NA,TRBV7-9,TGTGCCAGCAGCCCGGACACCATGGGCACTGAAGCTTTCTTT,CASSPDTMGTEAFF
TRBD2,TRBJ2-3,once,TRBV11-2,TGTGCCAGCAGCCCCCAGGCGGGGGGGCTATCTAGCACAGATACGCAGTATTTT,CASSPQAGGLSSTDTQYF
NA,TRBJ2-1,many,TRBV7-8,TGTGCCAGCAGCCGGACGAAGAATGAGCAGTTCTTC,CASSRTKNEQFF